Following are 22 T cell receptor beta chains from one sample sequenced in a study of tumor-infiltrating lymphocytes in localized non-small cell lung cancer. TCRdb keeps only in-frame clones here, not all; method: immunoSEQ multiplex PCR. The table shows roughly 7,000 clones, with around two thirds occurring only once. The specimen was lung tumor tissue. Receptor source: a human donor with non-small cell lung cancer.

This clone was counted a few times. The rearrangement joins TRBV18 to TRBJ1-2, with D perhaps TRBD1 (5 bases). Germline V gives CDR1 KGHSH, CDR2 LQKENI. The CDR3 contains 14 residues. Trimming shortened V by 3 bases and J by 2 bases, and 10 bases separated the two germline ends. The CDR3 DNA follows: TGTGCCAGCTCACCGGGGGTGTACAACTATGGCTACACCTTC. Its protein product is CASSPGVYNYGYTF.

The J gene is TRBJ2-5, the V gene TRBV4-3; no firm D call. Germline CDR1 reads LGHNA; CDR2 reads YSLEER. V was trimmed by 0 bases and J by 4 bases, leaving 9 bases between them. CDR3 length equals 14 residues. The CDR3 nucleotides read TGCGCCAGCAGCCAAGATGACATAGCAGAGACCCAGTACTTC. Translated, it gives CASSQDDIAETQYF.

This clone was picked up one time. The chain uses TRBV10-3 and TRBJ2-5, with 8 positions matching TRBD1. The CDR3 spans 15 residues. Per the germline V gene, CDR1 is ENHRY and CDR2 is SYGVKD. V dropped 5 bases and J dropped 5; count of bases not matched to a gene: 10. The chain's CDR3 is CAISRRDRRWETQYF. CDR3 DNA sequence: TGTGCCATCAGTCGCCGGGACAGGCGGTGGGAGACCCAGTACTTC.

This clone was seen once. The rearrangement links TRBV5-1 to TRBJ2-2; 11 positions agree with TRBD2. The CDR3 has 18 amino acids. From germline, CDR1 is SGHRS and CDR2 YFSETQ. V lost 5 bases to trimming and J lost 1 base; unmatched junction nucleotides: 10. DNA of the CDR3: TGCGCCAGCAGGTCTCTAGCGGGGGGAACCCAGAACACCGGGGAGCTGTTTTTT. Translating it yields CASRSLAGGTQNTGELFF.

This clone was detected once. The CDR3 spells CASSDRTGSSYEQYF. CDR3 in DNA: TGTGCCAGCAGTGACCGGACAGGGAGCTCCTACGAGCAGTACTTC. The chain uses TRBV6-1 and TRBJ2-7; 8 bases fit TRBD1. This CDR3 is built from 15 residues. The germline CDR1 and CDR2 sequences are MNHNS and SASEGT. Trimming cost V 3 bases and J 0 bases; bases outside gene matches: 4.

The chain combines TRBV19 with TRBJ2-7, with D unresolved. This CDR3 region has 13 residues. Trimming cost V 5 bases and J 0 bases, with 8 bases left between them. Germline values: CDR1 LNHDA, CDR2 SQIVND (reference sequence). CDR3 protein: CASSLRGSYEQYF. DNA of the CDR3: TGTGCCAGTAGTTTACGAGGCTCCTACGAGCAGTACTTC.

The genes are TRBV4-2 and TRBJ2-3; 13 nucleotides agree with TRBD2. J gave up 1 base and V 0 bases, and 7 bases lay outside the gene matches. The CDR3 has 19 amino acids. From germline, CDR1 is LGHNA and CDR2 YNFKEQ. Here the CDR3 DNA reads TGTGCCAGCAGCCAAGATCGGACTAGCGGGGGCCAGGGCACAGATACGCAGTATTTT. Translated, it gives CASSQDRTSGGQGTDTQYF.

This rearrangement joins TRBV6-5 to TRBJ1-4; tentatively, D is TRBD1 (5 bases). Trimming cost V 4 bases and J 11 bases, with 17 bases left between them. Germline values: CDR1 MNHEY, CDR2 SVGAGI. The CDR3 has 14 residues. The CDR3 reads CASSFYRNGGKLFF. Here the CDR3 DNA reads TGTGCCAGCAGTTTTTACAGGAACGGGGGGAAACTGTTTTTT.

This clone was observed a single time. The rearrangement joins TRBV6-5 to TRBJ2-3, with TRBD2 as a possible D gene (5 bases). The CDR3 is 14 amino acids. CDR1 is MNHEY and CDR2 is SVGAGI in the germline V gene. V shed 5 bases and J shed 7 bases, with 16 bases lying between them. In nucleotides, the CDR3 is TGTGCCAGCAGTGACCGGACTCATCTCCATACGCAGTATTTT. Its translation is CASSDRTHLHTQYF.

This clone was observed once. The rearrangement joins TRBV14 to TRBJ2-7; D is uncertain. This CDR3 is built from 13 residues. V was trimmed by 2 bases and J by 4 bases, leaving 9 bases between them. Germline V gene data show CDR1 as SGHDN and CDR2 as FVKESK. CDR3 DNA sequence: TGTGCCAGCAGCCAACCGCCGGATTACGAGCAGTACTTC. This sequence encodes CASSQPPDYEQYF.

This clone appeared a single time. The CDR3 here is CATAGTQNTGELFF. Here the CDR3 DNA reads TGCGCCACCGCAGGGACTCAGAACACCGGGGAGCTGTTTTTT. The V gene is TRBV5-1, the J gene TRBJ2-2, with D tentatively TRBD2 (6 bases). The CDR3 consists of 14 residues. The germline V gene encodes CDR1 SGHRS and CDR2 YFSETQ. V lost 9 bases, J lost 1 base, and 13 bases lay in between.

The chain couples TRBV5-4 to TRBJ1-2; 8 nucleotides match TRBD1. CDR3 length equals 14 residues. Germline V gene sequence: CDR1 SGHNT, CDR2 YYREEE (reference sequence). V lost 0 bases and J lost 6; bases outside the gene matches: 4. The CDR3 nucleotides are TGTGCCAGCAGCTTGGAACAGGGGGATGATGGCTACACCTTC. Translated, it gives CASSLEQGDDGYTF.

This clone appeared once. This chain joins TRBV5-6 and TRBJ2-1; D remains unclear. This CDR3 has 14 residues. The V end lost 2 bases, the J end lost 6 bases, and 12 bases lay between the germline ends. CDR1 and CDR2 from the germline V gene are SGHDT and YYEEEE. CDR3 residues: CASSFLTAFNEQFF. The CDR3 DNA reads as TGTGCCAGCAGCTTTTTGACCGCTTTCAATGAGCAGTTCTTC.

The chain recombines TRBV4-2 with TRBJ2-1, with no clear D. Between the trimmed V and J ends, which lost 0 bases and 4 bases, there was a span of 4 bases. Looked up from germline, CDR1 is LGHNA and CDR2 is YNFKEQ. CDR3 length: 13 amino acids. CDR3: CASSQDGYNEQFF. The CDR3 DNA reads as TGTGCCAGCAGCCAAGATGGGTACAATGAGCAGTTCTTC.

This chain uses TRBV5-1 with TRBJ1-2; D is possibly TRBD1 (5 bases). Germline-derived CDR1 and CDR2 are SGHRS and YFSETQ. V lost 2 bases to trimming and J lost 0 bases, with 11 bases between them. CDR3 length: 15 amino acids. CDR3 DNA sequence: TGCGCCAGCAGCTTTTCAGGGTCTTCTAACTATGGCTACACCTTC. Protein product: CASSFSGSSNYGYTF.

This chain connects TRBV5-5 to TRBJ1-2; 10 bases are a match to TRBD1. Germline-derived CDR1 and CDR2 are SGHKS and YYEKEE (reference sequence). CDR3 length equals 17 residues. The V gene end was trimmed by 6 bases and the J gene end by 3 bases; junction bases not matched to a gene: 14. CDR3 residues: CASTTGTGVDLYYGYTF. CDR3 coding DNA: TGTGCCAGCACGACCGGGACAGGGGTCGACCTTTACTATGGCTACACCTTC. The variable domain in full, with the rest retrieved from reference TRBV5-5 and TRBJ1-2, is DAGVTQSPTHLIKTRGQQVTLRCSPISGHKSVSWYQQVLGQGPQFIFQYYEKEERGRGNFPDRFSARQFPNYSSELNVNALLLGDSALYLCASTTGTGVDLYYGYTFGSGTRLTVV.

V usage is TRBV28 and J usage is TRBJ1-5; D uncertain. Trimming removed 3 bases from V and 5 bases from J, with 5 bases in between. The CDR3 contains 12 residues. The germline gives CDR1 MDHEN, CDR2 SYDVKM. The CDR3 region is CASSFSDQPQHF. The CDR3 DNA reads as TGTGCCAGCAGTTTCTCCGATCAGCCCCAGCATTTT.

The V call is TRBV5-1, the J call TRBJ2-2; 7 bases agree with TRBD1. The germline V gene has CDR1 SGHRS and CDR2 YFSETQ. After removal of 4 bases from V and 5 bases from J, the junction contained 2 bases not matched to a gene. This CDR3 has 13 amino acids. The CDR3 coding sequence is TGCGCCAGCAGCATACAGGGGACCGGGGAGCTGTTTTTT. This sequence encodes CASSIQGTGELFF. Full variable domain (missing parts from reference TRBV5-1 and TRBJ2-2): KAGVTQTPRYLIKTRGQQVTLSCSPISGHRSVSWYQQTPGQGLQFLFEYFSETQRNKGNFPGRFSGRQFSNSRSEMNVSTLELGDSALYLCASSIQGTGELFFGEGSRLTVL.

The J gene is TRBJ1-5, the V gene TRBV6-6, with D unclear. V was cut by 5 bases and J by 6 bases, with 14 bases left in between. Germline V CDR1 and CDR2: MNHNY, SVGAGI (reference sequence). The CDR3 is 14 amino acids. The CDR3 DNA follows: TGTGCCAGCAGTGCAGCGACGGGGATTCAGCCCCAGCATTTT. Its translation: CASSAATGIQPQHF.

CDR3 nucleotides: TGTGCCAGTAGTACTCGGGGGGGTCGCGCAGATACGCAGTATTTT. This sequence encodes CASSTRGGRADTQYF. V usage is TRBV19 and J usage is TRBJ2-3, with TRBD2 matching 8 bases. The germline CDR1 and CDR2 sequences are LNHDA and SQIVND (reference sequence). This CDR3 has 15 residues. The V gene end was trimmed by 4 bases and the J gene end by 4 bases; junction bases not matched to a gene: 7.

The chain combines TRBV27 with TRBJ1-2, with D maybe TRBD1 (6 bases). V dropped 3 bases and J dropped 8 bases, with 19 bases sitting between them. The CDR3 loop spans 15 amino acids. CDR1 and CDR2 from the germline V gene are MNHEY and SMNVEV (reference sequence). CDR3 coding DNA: TGTGCCAGCAGTTTCCGGGGGCGGTTTCAGGAAGGCTACACCTTC. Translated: CASSFRGRFQEGYTF.

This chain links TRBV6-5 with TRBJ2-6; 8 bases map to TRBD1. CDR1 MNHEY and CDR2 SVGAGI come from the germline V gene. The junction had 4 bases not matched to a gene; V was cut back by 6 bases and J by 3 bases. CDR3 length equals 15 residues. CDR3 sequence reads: CASRDRVFGANVLTF. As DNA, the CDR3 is TGTGCCAGCAGGGACAGGGTCTTTGGGGCCAACGTCCTGACTTTC.